This T cell receptor beta chain was identified during a study of regulatory T cells after allogeneic stem cell transplantation (dated by TCRdb to the late 2010s). Regarding the research as a whole: Patients were divided into groups based on whether acute graft-versus-host disease developed within 100 days of stem cell transplantation. CD4+CD25+CD127- regulatory T cells were obtained from patient PBMCs by means of fluorescence-activated cell sorting. Conventional CD4+ T cells defined as CD4+CD25+/-CD127+ were also sorted and TCR-sequenced for comparison in the study. The study compared the TCR repertoire of regulatory T cells after allogeneic stem cell transplantation in patients who had acute graft-versus-host disease versus patients who did not.

Results and caveats for the whole study, not just this receptor: In non-GvHD patients, the top 10 regulatory T-cell clones took up a significantly larger share of the repertoire, which suggests that presumably allo-specific protective clones had expanded. Because the patient sample size was small, the findings needed to be validated in a larger cohort. Patients without graft-versus-host disease showed a less diverse, more focused regulatory T-cell TCR repertoire than patients with the disease. Conventional CD4+ T-cell repertoire diversity did not differ significantly between patients with and without graft-versus-host disease. No regulatory T-cell clones were found to be shared by all patients, and no significant correlation was observed between sorted cell numbers and the inverse Simpson index.

Note on this clonotype: It lacks a known antigen. No much larger clonotype is one base removed from it; base qualities were not supplied.

What this sample's time point label stands for: 30 days after allogeneic hematopoietic stem cell transplantation. At 30 days after allogeneic hematopoietic stem cell transplantation, peripheral blood mononuclear cells were collected from the patients. The sequencing machine was an Illumina MiSeq. Reverse transcription of RNA was performed with the SMARTer RACE cDNA Amplification kit, after which the TCR beta CDR3 region was amplified. The RNeasy Mini Kit was used to extract RNA from the sorted cells. TCR beta amplicons were sequenced using Illumina paired-end sequencing. The original pipeline was this. MiXCR, VDJtools and the tcR R package were the tools used to analyze the TCR repertoire. The inverse Simpson index was used to measure diversity, and clones were grouped as rare, small, medium or expanded based on each clone's proportion of the repertoire. The public reads were quality trimmed at Q25 with fastp and then assembled into clones with MiXCR by TCRdb, keeping productive beta chains. Every distinct CDR3 protein forms one entry, paired with its most common genes and DNA. The V and J calls here are based on TCRdb, not the publication. The sample includes approximately 4,600 distinct CDR3 sequences, with 96% observed a single time. Of the sample, approximately 39% falls within the top ten clones.

Sequencing was performed on sorted CD4+ T cells from blood (whether regulatory or conventional is not recorded), taken 30 days after allogeneic stem cell transplant. The source of this sequence is a human patient who had an allogeneic stem cell transplant, so the T cells may come from the graft donor.

CDR3 reads: CASSLVARCRYNEQFF. Here is the DNA: TGTGCCAGCAGCTTGGTCGCGCGGTGCCGCTACAATGAGCAGTTCTTC. The V and J segments used are TRBV5-5 and TRBJ2-1; no D gene can be assigned with confidence. The germline V gene (reference sequence) gives CDR1 as SGHKS and CDR2 as YYEKEE. There are 16 amino acids in the CDR3, from cysteine to phenylalanine inclusive. The retained sequence is limited to the CDR3, 48 bases, with the frame set at the first base. Relative to germline, V is 0 bases shorter and J is 3 bases shorter, with 13 bases between their ends.